These 7 T cell receptor beta chains were all obtained from the same sample, sequenced in a study of shared clonotypes between healthy human individuals. Repertoires were generated with immunoSEQ multiplex PCR, while TCRdb's copy carries only in-frame clones and drops some. The sample consists of about 1.4 million clones, roughly 97% of them appearing once. The specimen was naive CD4+ T cells sorted from blood. The subset here: CD45RA+ positively selected. These receptors were taken from a young man in good health.

The chain combines TRBV6-5 with TRBJ2-3; D remains unclear. CDR1 is MNHEY, CDR2 SVGAGI, per germline. The CDR3 spans 15 residues. Between the trimmed V and J ends, which lost 4 bases and 6 bases, there was a span of 17 bases. The CDR3 DNA sequence: TGTGCCAGCAGTTCAAGTAGTCTGCGCTCCGATACGCAGTATTTT. Protein sequence: CASSSSSLRSDTQYF.

The chain links TRBV6-1 to TRBJ2-2; D is ambiguous. The germline gives CDR1 MNHNS, CDR2 SASEGT. The ends were cut back, 4 bases at V and 0 bases at J, with 9 bases in the middle. This CDR3 contains 15 residues. The CDR3 protein is CASSVRGSNTGELFF. CDR3 bases: TGTGCCAGCAGTGTGCGAGGATCGAACACCGGGGAGCTGTTTTTT.

The genes are TRBV5-1 and TRBJ2-1; 10 bases align to TRBD1. Per the germline V gene, CDR1 is SGHRS and CDR2 is YFSETQ. J gave up 2 bases and V 0 bases, and 8 bases lay outside the gene matches. CDR3 length: 18 amino acids. The CDR3 region is CASSLGKGQGVTYNEQFF. In DNA form, the CDR3 reads TGCGCCAGCAGCTTGGGGAAAGGACAGGGGGTAACCTACAATGAGCAGTTCTTC.

Here the CDR3 DNA reads TGTGCTTCGACTAGCGGGAGTAACCCCACCTACGAGCAGTACTTC. This sequence encodes CASTSGSNPTYEQYF. The gene calls are TRBV6-1 and TRBJ2-7, with 12 nucleotides matching TRBD2. Germline V gives CDR1 MNHNS, CDR2 SASEGT. The CDR3 runs to 15 residues.

The V gene is TRBV29-1, the J gene TRBJ1-4; D call uncertain. The V end lost 6 bases, the J end lost 4 bases, and 18 bases lay between the germline ends. Germline lookup yields CDR1 SQVTM and CDR2 ANQGSEA. The CDR3 extends over 15 amino acids. The CDR3 spells CSVLAGYGFNEKLFF. The DNA for the CDR3 is TGCAGCGTACTTGCAGGTTACGGGTTTAATGAAAAACTGTTTTTT.

The chain is built from TRBV28 and TRBJ1-5; no firm D call. Germline assignment: CDR1 MDHEN and CDR2 SYDVKM. V was clipped by 3 bases and J by 3 bases, with 9 bases between them. The CDR3 has 14 amino acids. The CDR3 region has the DNA TGTGCCAGCAGTTTCCGGGGTTTCAATCAGCCCCAGCATTTT. Translation gives CASSFRGFNQPQHF.

This chain connects TRBV7-9 to TRBJ2-3; D is unclear. The CDR3 runs to 15 residues. Germline V gives CDR1 SEHNR, CDR2 FQNEAQ (reference sequence). Trimming shortened V by 1 base and J by 0 bases, and 8 bases separated the two germline ends. The CDR3 sequence is CASSLGTTSTDTQYF. In DNA, the CDR3 is TGTGCCAGCAGCTTAGGGACGACAAGCACAGATACGCAGTATTTT.